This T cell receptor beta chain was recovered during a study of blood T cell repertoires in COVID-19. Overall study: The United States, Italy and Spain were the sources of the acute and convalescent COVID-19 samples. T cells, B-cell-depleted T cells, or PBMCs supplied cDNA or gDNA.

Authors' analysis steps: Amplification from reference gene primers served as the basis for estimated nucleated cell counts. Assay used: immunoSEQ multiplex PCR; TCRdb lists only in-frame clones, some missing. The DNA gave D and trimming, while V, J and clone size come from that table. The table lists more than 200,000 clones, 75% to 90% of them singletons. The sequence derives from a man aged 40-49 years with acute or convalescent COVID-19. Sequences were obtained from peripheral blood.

CDR3 residues: CAISPKTDTQYF. The CDR3 DNA reads as TGTGCCATCAGTCCTAAAACGGATACGCAGTATTTT. The rearrangement joins TRBV10-3 to TRBJ2-3; D remains unclear. From germline, CDR1 is ENHRY and CDR2 SYGVKD. Trimming took 5 bases from V and 6 from J, leaving 9 bases between them. This CDR3 has 12 residues.